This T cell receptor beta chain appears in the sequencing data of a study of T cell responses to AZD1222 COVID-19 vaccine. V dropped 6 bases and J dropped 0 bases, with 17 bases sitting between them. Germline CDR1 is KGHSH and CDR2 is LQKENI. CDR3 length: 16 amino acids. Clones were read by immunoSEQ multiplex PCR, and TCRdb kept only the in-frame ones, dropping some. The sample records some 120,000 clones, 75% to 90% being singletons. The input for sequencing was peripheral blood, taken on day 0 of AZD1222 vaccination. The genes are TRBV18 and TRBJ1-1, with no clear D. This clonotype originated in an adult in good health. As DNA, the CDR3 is TGTGCCAGCTCGCCAAGAACCCTGAGCATGAACACTGAAGCTTTCTTT. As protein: CASSPRTLSMNTEAFF.